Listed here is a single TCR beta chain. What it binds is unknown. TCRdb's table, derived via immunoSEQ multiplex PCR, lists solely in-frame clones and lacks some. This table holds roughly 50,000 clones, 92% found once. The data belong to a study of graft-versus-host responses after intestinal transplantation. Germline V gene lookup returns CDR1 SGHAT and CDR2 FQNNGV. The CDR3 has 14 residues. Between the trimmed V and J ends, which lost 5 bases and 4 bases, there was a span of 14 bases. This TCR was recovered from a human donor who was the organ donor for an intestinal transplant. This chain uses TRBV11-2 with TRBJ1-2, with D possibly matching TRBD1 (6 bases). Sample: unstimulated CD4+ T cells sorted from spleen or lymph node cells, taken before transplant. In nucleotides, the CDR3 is TGTGCCAGCAGCACCGACCGGACAGTCTATGGCTACACCTTC. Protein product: CASSTDRTVYGYTF.